The 32 T cell receptor beta chains below all came from one sample that was sequenced in a study of low-dose radiotherapy and immunotherapy resistance in tumors. Indicated time point: before trial treatment. First-strand cDNA relied on TRAV- and TRBV-specific primers spanning alpha and beta chains. Amplification, which lasted 20 to 25 PCR cycles, used a constant-region primer and V-primer adapter to amplify TCRs. TCRdb itself ran the reads through MiXCR, one entry per CDR3 protein. Here the sample spans 45,000 to 75,000 distinct CDR3 sequences, 25% being singletons. Specimen: PBMCs, collected before treatment. These receptor sequences come from a male donor with prostate cancer.

This clonotype appeared many times. V usage is TRBV4-1 and J usage is TRBJ2-1; D call uncertain. Germline-derived CDR1 and CDR2 are MGHRA and YSYEKL. The length of the CDR3 is 15 residues. Trimming pared 1 base from V and 9 bases from J, leaving 16 bases between. CDR3 amino acids: CASSQAGYTSSEQFF. The CDR3 nucleotides read TGCGCCAGCAGCCAAGCGGGCTATACTTCCAGTGAGCAGTTCTTC.

This clonotype was picked up many times. The chain couples TRBV7-2 to TRBJ1-2; the D gene is possibly TRBD1 (6 bases). The CDR3 is 13 residues long. The V gene's germline CDR1 is SGHTA and CDR2 FQGNSA. V lost 5 bases and J lost 8, with 15 bases in between. Here the CDR3 reads CASSRGREVGYTF. CDR3 sequence (DNA): TGTGCCAGCAGCCGGGGGCGCGAAGTAGGCTACACCTTC.

V gene TRBV6-1 combines with J gene TRBJ2-3; tentatively, D is TRBD1 or TRBD2 (6 bases each). Germline assignment: CDR1 MNHNS and CDR2 SASEGT. Deletions cut 6 bases from V and 3 bases from J, with 13 bases between. The CDR3 is made up of 14 amino acids. The CDR3 DNA sequence: TGTGCCAGCAGGATAACAGGGAGGACAGATACGCAGTATTTT. It is translated as CASRITGRTDTQYF.

For this clonotype: A much bigger clone sits one base away, suggesting this may be a read error. V is TRBV7-6 and J is TRBJ2-7; the match to TRBD1 covers 7 bases. CDR3 length: 15 residues. From germline, CDR1 is SGHVS and CDR2 FNYEAQ. The V and J ends lost 8 bases and 7 bases, in that order; junction bases with no gene match: 17. Here the CDR3 reads CASGQTADRAQEQYF. CDR3 coding DNA: TGTGCCAGCGGCCAGACCGCTGACAGGGCGCAAGAGCAGTACTTC.

This clonotype was seen ten or more times. The chain uses TRBV29-1 and TRBJ2-6, with D possibly being TRBD1 (6 bases). Germline V gene lookup returns CDR1 SQVTM and CDR2 ANQGSEA. The CDR3 consists of 15 residues. The germline V and J ends were trimmed by 1 base and 4 bases, with 11 bases remaining between them. For the CDR3, the DNA is TGCAGCGTTGAAGGTAGGGGGATCGGGGCCAACGTCCTGACTTTC. Its translation is CSVEGRGIGANVLTF.

V gene TRBV18 combines with J gene TRBJ1-2, with TRBD1 matching 10 bases. With V trimmed by 3 bases and J by 4 bases, 5 bases remained unmatched. CDR3 length equals 15 residues. Germline CDR1 and CDR2: KGHSH and LQKENI. The CDR3 bases are TGTGCCAGCTCACCTGAGACAGGGGGCGGCTATGGCTACACCTTC. Translating gives CASSPETGGGYGYTF.

This clonotype was seen at least ten times. J is TRBJ1-1 and V is TRBV5-1; possibly TRBD1 for D (6 bases). The CDR3 runs 15 residues. CDR1 is SGHRS, CDR2 YFSETQ, per germline. V was pared by 4 bases and J by 6 bases, with 19 bases between. The CDR3 region has the DNA TGCGCCAGCAGCAAGGTACAGGGCGGTCGGGCTGAAGCTTTCTTT. It encodes CASSKVQGGRAEAFF.

This clonotype was found a few times. The rearrangement joins TRBV7-2 to TRBJ2-3, with unresolved D. The germline V and J ends were trimmed by 4 bases and 6 bases, with 26 bases remaining between them. Germline V gene data show CDR1 as SGHTA and CDR2 as FQGNSA. CDR3 size: 18 residues. The DNA of the CDR3 is TGTGCCAGCAGCTCTAAGGGCAGAACCTTCCTCCGAACTGATACGCAGTATTTT. Translation: CASSSKGRTFLRTDTQYF.

This chain uses TRBV6-8 with TRBJ2-1; 8 positions match TRBD2. Germline loops: CDR1 MNHGY, CDR2 SAAAGT. The CDR3 spans 16 residues. V lost 4 bases to trimming and J lost 3 bases; unmatched junction nucleotides: 8. The CDR3 bases are TGTGCCAGCAGTTCCGATATAGCGGGGCGCTACAATGAGCAGTTCTTC. Its protein is CASSSDIAGRYNEQFF.

V and J are TRBV7-8 and TRBJ2-1, with 13 bases lining up with TRBD2. The CDR3 is made up of 15 amino acids. The germline V gene encodes CDR1 SGHVS and CDR2 FQNEAQ. After removal of 5 bases from V and 6 bases from J, the junction contained 4 bases not matched to a gene. CDR3 bases: TGTGCCAGCAGCCAAGGACTAGCGGGGGTCAATGAGCAGTTCTTC. Translation: CASSQGLAGVNEQFF.

This clonotype was picked up many times. The chain combines TRBV5-1 with TRBJ2-7; D possibly corresponds to TRBD2 (6 bases). Per germline, CDR1 SGHRS and CDR2 YFSETQ. The CDR3 consists of 14 residues. V was clipped by 2 bases and J by 1 base, with 10 bases between them. The CDR3 loop reads CASSFRDFSYEQYF. The CDR3 DNA reads TGCGCCAGCAGCTTCCGGGACTTTTCCTACGAGCAGTACTTC.

This clonotype was recorded at least ten times. This chain joins TRBV19 and TRBJ1-2; D may be TRBD1 (6 bases). Trimming left V 6 bases short and J 0 bases short, with 11 bases between. The V gene's germline CDR1 is LNHDA and CDR2 SQIVND (reference sequence). This CDR3 has 14 residues. CDR3 nucleotides: TGTGCCAGTAGGGAACCAGGGGCTAACTATGGCTACACCTTC. Its translation: CASREPGANYGYTF.

In its sample, this clonotype was seen many times. The V gene is TRBV19, the J gene TRBJ2-4; D remains ambiguous. Germline CDR1 and CDR2: LNHDA and SQIVND (reference sequence). V lost 1 base and J 0 bases, leaving 10 bases between the germline ends. This CDR3 region has 16 residues. The CDR3 loop reads CASSIVRVLAKNIQYF. CDR3 nucleotides: TGTGCCAGTAGTATAGTTCGAGTACTAGCCAAAAACATTCAGTACTTC.

The V and J genes are TRBV2 and TRBJ2-7; 7 nucleotides match TRBD1. The germline gives CDR1 SNHLY, CDR2 FYNNEI. With 11 bases clipped from V and 0 bases from J, the junction kept 10 bases outside the gene matches. The CDR3 length is 14 residues. The CDR3 region is CAVTWDRSSYEQYF. For the CDR3, the DNA is TGTGCCGTGACCTGGGACAGAAGCTCCTACGAGCAGTACTTC. The full variable domain, rest sourced from reference TRBV2 and TRBJ2-7, is EPEVTQTPSHQVTQMGQEVILRCVPISNHLYFYWYRQILGQKVEFLVSFYNNEISEKSEIFDDQFSVERPDGSNFTLKIRSTKLEDSAMYFCAVTWDRSSYEQYFGPGTRLTVT.

Comment on this clonotype: It is likely a read error: a sequence one base away is far more abundant. The chain is built from TRBV2 and TRBJ2-5; no clear D. V was clipped by 3 bases and J by 11 bases, with 16 bases between them. The CDR3 covers 13 residues. Germline assignment: CDR1 SNHLY and CDR2 FYNNEI. The CDR3 spells CASSEVASGEQYF. CDR3 nucleotide sequence: TGTGCCAGCAGTGAGGTGGCCTCGGGTGAGCAGTACTTC.

There are many counts of this clonotype. The chain uses TRBV6-5 and TRBJ2-2; 7 bases match TRBD1. Trimming at V came to 4 bases and at J to 6 bases, leaving 11 bases not matched to a gene. This CDR3 is built from 16 residues. Germline CDR1 is MNHEY and CDR2 is SVGAGI. CDR3 in DNA: TGTGCCAGCAGTTTGGGACAGTCCGGTTTCTCCGGGGAGCTGTTTTTT. Its translation is CASSLGQSGFSGELFF.

This clonotype was picked up many times. The chain couples TRBV3-1 to TRBJ1-2; 8 nucleotides match TRBD1. The V gene end was trimmed by 0 bases and the J gene end by 6 bases; junction bases not matched to a gene: 12. The germline CDR1 and CDR2 sequences are LGHDT and YNNKEL (reference sequence). This CDR3 contains 17 residues. DNA of the CDR3: TGTGCCAGCAGCCAAGATCGGGCGGACAGGGTTGGAAATGGCTACACCTTC. Translation: CASSQDRADRVGNGYTF.

This clonotype was seen repeatedly, ten times or more. The CDR3 sequence is CASSGGQGAANSPLHF. The CDR3, as DNA: TGTGCCAGCAGTGGAGGACAGGGGGCGGCTAATTCACCCCTCCACTTT. The V gene is TRBV6-1, the J gene TRBJ1-6; 11 bases match TRBD1. The V segment lost 4 bases and the J segment 6 bases; nucleotides outside the gene matches: 5. The CDR3 runs 16 residues. Germline lookup yields CDR1 MNHNS and CDR2 SASEGT.

Many counts were recorded for this clonotype. The chain combines TRBV7-8 with TRBJ2-1, with 8 nucleotides matching TRBD2. The CDR3 is 14 amino acids. The ends lost 8 bases at V and 4 bases at J; junction bases unmatched: 7. Germline assignment: CDR1 SGHVS and CDR2 FQNEAQ. CDR3 sequence reads: CASQTGGIYNEQFF. The CDR3 region has the DNA TGTGCCAGCCAGACGGGAGGGATTTACAATGAGCAGTTCTTC.

This clonotype occurred many times. The V gene is TRBV28, the J gene TRBJ1-2; D might be TRBD1 (5 bases). The CDR3 loop spans 14 amino acids. V was clipped by 6 bases and J by 2 bases, with 13 bases between them. The V gene's germline CDR1 is MDHEN and CDR2 SYDVKM. CDR3 bases: TGTGCCAGCAGATTTGGCAGGGCCAACTATGGCTACACCTTC. Translating it yields CASRFGRANYGYTF.

The gene calls are TRBV25-1 and TRBJ2-7, with no clear D. V lost 0 bases, J lost 5 bases, and 8 bases lay in between. The CDR3 is 13 amino acids. Germline assignment: CDR1 MGHDK and CDR2 SYGVNS. CDR3 loop: CASSEYGLDEQYF. The CDR3 DNA sequence: TGTGCCAGCAGTGAATACGGTTTGGACGAGCAGTACTTC.

In the case of this clonotype: A far more abundant clone sits one base away, making this likely a read error. The chain couples TRBV5-3 to TRBJ2-7; D unresolved. TRBV5-3 counts as an open reading frame of uncertain function. The CDR3 has 13 residues. V dropped 8 bases and J dropped 4 bases, with 16 bases sitting between them. CDR3 DNA sequence: TGTGCCAGCAGCCCGACTTTGTGGTACGAGCAGTACTTC. Its protein product is CASSPTLWYEQYF.

This chain links TRBV2 with TRBJ2-1, with D tentatively TRBD2 (6 bases). Germline V lookup: CDR1 SNHLY, CDR2 FYNNEI. The CDR3 runs to 14 residues. V lost 0 bases and J lost 4, with 7 bases in between. CDR3: CASSEAGGYNEQFF. In DNA form, the CDR3 reads TGTGCCAGCAGTGAAGCGGGGGGTTACAATGAGCAGTTCTTC.

The chain employs TRBV11-3 and TRBJ1-1, with TRBD1 matching over 7 bases. V dropped 1 base and J dropped 4; count of bases not matched to a gene: 6. The CDR3 consists of 15 residues. Germline V gives CDR1 SGHNT, CDR2 YENEEA. CDR3 DNA sequence: TGTGCCAGCAGCTTAGGTGGGACAGCTGGCACTGAAGCTTTCTTT. The encoded protein is CASSLGGTAGTEAFF.

There are many counts of this clonotype. The rearrangement joins TRBV29-1 to TRBJ2-1; 9 bases align to TRBD2. Germline CDR1 SQVTM, CDR2 ANQGSEA. The junction had 10 bases not matched to a gene; V was cut back by 3 bases and J by 7 bases. The CDR3 runs 15 residues. CDR3 DNA sequence: TGCAGCGTTGACGAAGGATTAGCGGGAGTAAATGAGCAGTTCTTC. This encodes CSVDEGLAGVNEQFF.

This clonotype was seen many times. The chain uses TRBV20-1 and TRBJ2-7; 9 bases line up with TRBD2. The junction had 12 bases not matched to a gene; V was cut back by 0 bases and J by 3 bases. The CDR3 spans 17 residues. Germline V gene lookup returns CDR1 DFQATT and CDR2 SNEGSKA (reference sequence). The CDR3 reads CSARDRGLAGANYEQYF. The CDR3 DNA reads as TGCAGTGCTAGAGATAGGGGACTAGCTGGTGCAAACTACGAGCAGTACTTC.

There are many counts of this clonotype. The V gene is TRBV30, the J gene TRBJ1-1; perhaps TRBD1 as D (6 bases). CDR3 length: 14 residues. V dropped 0 bases and J dropped 5 bases, with 13 bases sitting between them. Germline V gene sequence: CDR1 GTSNPN, CDR2 SVGIG (reference sequence). In DNA, the CDR3 is TGTGCCTGGAGTGTACAGGCAGGGGATACTGAAGCTTTCTTT. It is translated as CAWSVQAGDTEAFF.

This clonotype was found many times. The V call is TRBV5-1, the J call TRBJ2-7; 9 bases map to TRBD2. The germline CDR1 and CDR2 sequences are SGHRS and YFSETQ. The CDR3 is 14 residues long. After removal of 6 bases from V and 4 bases from J, the junction contained 8 bases not matched to a gene. The CDR3 bases are TGCGCCAGCACCGGGACTAGCTCTCCATACGAGCAGTACTTC. This codes for CASTGTSSPYEQYF.

This clonotype appeared many times. V gene TRBV7-6 combines with J gene TRBJ2-5, with 9 bases matching TRBD2. Germline trimming cut 2 bases from V and 5 bases from J; bases unmatched to any gene: 9. The germline V gene has CDR1 SGHVS and CDR2 FNYEAQ. The CDR3 loop spans 16 amino acids. This CDR3 is CASSLTAGGPWETQYF. CDR3 nucleotides: TGTGCCAGCAGCTTAACGGCGGGGGGGCCGTGGGAGACCCAGTACTTC. Using reference TRBV7-6 and TRBJ2-5 for the parts outside the CDR3, the full variable domain is GAGVSQSPRYKVTKRGQDVALRCDPISGHVSLYWYRQALGQGPEFLTYFNYEAQQDKSGLPNDRFSAERPEGSISTLTIQRTEQRDSAMYRCASSLTAGGPWETQYFGPGTRLLVL.

The chain is built from TRBV20-1 and TRBJ2-1; 7 bases fit TRBD2. Germline-derived CDR1 and CDR2 are DFQATT and SNEGSKA (reference sequence). There are 15 residues in the CDR3. V trimming: 6 bases; J trimming: 0 bases; junction bases outside the gene matches: 8. The CDR3 DNA reads TGCAGTGCAGCCCTAGCGGCAAGCTCCTACAATGAGCAGTTCTTC. Its protein is CSAALAASSYNEQFF.

Ten or more counts support this clonotype. V is TRBV4-1 and J is TRBJ2-1, with 10 nucleotides matching TRBD2. The CDR3 runs to 15 residues. Unmatched junction bases numbered 10, after V lost 5 bases and J lost 9 bases. Per the germline V gene, CDR1 is MGHRA and CDR2 is YSYEKL. The CDR3 DNA sequence: TGCGCCAGCAGCGCTCAGCGGGGGGGCGGGTTTGAGCAGTTCTTC. It codes for CASSAQRGGGFEQFF.

With respect to this clonotype: The limits of the CDR3 on the DNA are not certain, so only TCRdb's listed CDR3 is given. The genes are TRBV29-1 and TRBJ2-2; TRBD2 is the table's D call, not checked against the DNA. Germline assignment: CDR1 SQVTM and CDR2 ANQGSEA. The CDR3 is 19 residues long, ends included. CDR3 sequence reads: CSVEWAARRGPTGELFFFF.